This T cell receptor (beta chain) emerged from a study of T cells in localized non-small cell lung cancer. Study-level findings and limits: Adjacent lung held a median approximately 57 of the top 100 tumor clones. The tumor had only one region sequenced, so heterogeneity remains possible. In uninvolved adjacent lung, T cell clonality reached its highest value, exceeding tumor. Greater T cell density in blood accompanied longer overall survival.

Notes on this clone: The antigen is unknown.

Profiling relied on immunoSEQ multiplex PCR, and the TCRdb table lists in-frame clones only, not all of them. Among 45,000 to 65,000 clones listed, over 70% were seen once. The source was PBMCs, collected before any cancer treatment. The clonotype originates from a woman between 35 and 75 years old with stage II lung adenocarcinoma.

CDR3 sequence reads: CASSFGPGQGYNEQFF. In DNA form, the CDR3 reads TGTGCCAGCAGCTTCGGTCCGGGACAGGGATACAATGAGCAGTTCTTC. The chain couples TRBV13 to TRBJ2-1; 9 positions match TRBD1. V gave up 3 bases and J gave up 4 bases; unmatched junction bases: 7. This CDR3 has 16 residues. The germline V gene has CDR1 PRHDT and CDR2 FYEKMQ (reference sequence).